This T cell receptor (beta chain) is from a study of cytomegalovirus exposure and HLA in healthy donors. This clone was observed a handful of times. Its cognate antigen is unknown. Germline CDR1 SGHRS, CDR2 YFSETQ. The CDR3 has 14 residues. Germline trimming cut 0 bases from V and 4 bases from J; bases unmatched to any gene: 3. PCR involved 60 Vbeta and 13 Jbeta primers. Profiling relied on immunoSEQ multiplex PCR, and the TCRdb table lists in-frame clones only, not all of them. The sample holds more than 100,000 clones, approximately 66% seen once. Study-level findings and limits: In a later analysis, a missense DCLRE1C variant was linked to TCR beta V- and J-gene trimming. Apparent HLA restriction characterized most CMV-associated TCR beta chains in a later analysis. In a later analysis, across HLA loci, associated TCR counts were highest for DRB1, lowest for HLA-C.

This sequence was found in a woman between 40 and 55 years old in good health and CMV-seropositive. The rearrangement uses TRBV5-1 and TRBJ1-1; 7 nucleotides agree with TRBD1. Sequences were obtained from PBMCs. CDR3 nucleotides: TGCGCCAGCAGCTTGGCTTACAGGGGCACTGAAGCTTTCTTT. It specifies CASSLAYRGTEAFF. Together with reference TRBV5-1 and TRBJ1-1, the CDR3 gives the full variable domain: KAGVTQTPRYLIKTRGQQVTLSCSPISGHRSVSWYQQTPGQGLQFLFEYFSETQRNKGNFPGRFSGRQFSNSRSEMNVSTLELGDSALYLCASSLAYRGTEAFFGQGTRLTVV.